The 16 T cell receptor beta chains reported below all come from one sample, sequenced in a study of molecular identifiers for immune sequencing clone quantification (dated by TCRdb to 2017 to 2018). Library preparation was by PCR. This sample was sequenced with a NextSeq 500. TCRdb redid the processing of the public reads, applying fastp at Q25 and MiXCR, and retained in-frame beta chains. Entries that share a CDR3 protein sequence are merged under the most common genes and DNA. The sample table shows approximately 500,000 distinct CDR3 sequences, and under 30% are seen once. The top ten constitute around 0.78% of the sample. The sample was naive CD8+ T cells from blood, with Jurkat cell RNA spiked in. The cell subset or site label of this sample denotes: FACS-sorted CD8+CD4-CCR7+CD45RA+ naive T cells. These receptors all stem from a human donor in good health. Some libraries in this study had Jurkat cell RNA spiked in.

In its sample, this clonotype was seen a few times. The chain is built from TRBV14 and TRBJ2-1; D call uncertain. Germline V gene data show CDR1 as SGHDN and CDR2 as FVKESK. The length of the CDR3 is 15 residues. Trimming stripped 1 base from V and 0 bases from J, with 7 bases between. CDR3 residues: CASSQVFASYNEQFF. The CDR3 DNA follows: TGTGCCAGCAGCCAAGTCTTCGCCTCCTACAATGAGCAGTTCTTC.

A few counts support this clonotype. The rearrangement uses TRBV5-8 and TRBJ2-7; TRBD2 matches 12 bases. The CDR3 sequence is 14 residues long. Trimming removed 1 base from V and 5 bases from J; junction bases left unmatched: 1. Germline V gives CDR1 SGHTS, CDR2 YDEGEE. The CDR3 region has the DNA TGTGCCAGCAGCTTGAGACTAGCGGGAGACGAGCAGTACTTC. It codes for CASSLRLAGDEQYF. The variable domain in full, with the rest retrieved from reference TRBV5-8 and TRBJ2-7, is EAGVTQSPTHLIKTRGQQATLRCSPISGHTSVYWYQQALGLGLQFLLWYDEGEERNRGNFPPRFSGRQFPNYSSELNVNALELEDSALYLCASSLRLAGDEQYFGPGTRLTVT.

This clonotype was counted ten times or more. The chain is built from TRBV4-3 and TRBJ2-1; D may correspond to TRBD1 or TRBD2 (5 bases each). The CDR3 runs 17 residues. Germline CDR1 reads LGHNA; CDR2 reads YSLEER. V gave up 0 bases and J gave up 0 bases, with 12 bases separating them. The CDR3 here is CASSQDIGTSSYNEQFF. The CDR3 nucleotides are TGCGCCAGCAGCCAAGATATCGGGACCTCCTCCTACAATGAGCAGTTCTTC.

The genes are TRBV12-3 or TRBV12-4 and TRBJ2-3; D unclear. This CDR3 region has 19 residues. Trimming cost V 5 bases and J 1 base, with 25 bases left between them. CDR3 amino acids: CASSTPPTHLAAGTDTQYF. CDR3 DNA sequence: TGTGCCAGCAGTACCCCTCCCACTCACCTTGCGGCCGGCACAGATACGCAGTATTTT.

This clonotype was counted ten times or more. The chain is built from TRBV7-9 and TRBJ2-7, with no clear D. The germline V gene has CDR1 SEHNR and CDR2 FQNEAQ (reference sequence). This CDR3 is built from 14 residues. Trimming pared 4 bases from V and 7 bases from J, leaving 17 bases between. CDR3 in DNA: TGTGCCAGCAGCTCGGACGTCGCTTCTGGGGAGCAGTACTTC. Translated, it gives CASSSDVASGEQYF. The full variable domain, in which reference TRBV7-9 and TRBJ2-7 provide the parts outside the CDR3, is DTGVSQNPRHKITKRGQNVTFRCDPISEHNRLYWYRQTLGQGPEFLTYFQNEAQLEKSRLLSDRFSAERPKGSFSTLEIQRTEQGDSAMYLCASSSDVASGEQYFGPGTRLTVT.

V gene TRBV4-2 combines with J gene TRBJ2-5; 13 bases fit TRBD2. The J segment lost 2 bases and the V segment lost 1 base, leaving 4 bases of the junction unmatched. The V gene's germline CDR1 is LGHNA and CDR2 YNFKEQ. The CDR3 sequence is 17 residues long. CDR3 sequence: CASSQVGLAGEQETQYF. CDR3 DNA sequence: TGTGCCAGCAGCCAAGTCGGACTAGCGGGAGAGCAAGAGACCCAGTACTTC.

Turning to this clonotype: This may stem from a read error, because a much larger clone lies one nucleotide away. V gene TRBV7-9 combines with J gene TRBJ1-1; D perhaps matches TRBD1 (6 bases). The CDR3 is 13 residues long. The V gene's germline CDR1 is SEHNR and CDR2 FQNEAQ (reference sequence). CDR3 sequence reads: CASSDTQGLSVIF. CDR3 bases: TGTGCCAGCAGCGATACACAGGGACTGAGCGTGATCTTT.

This clonotype showed up just a few times. V is TRBV19 and J is TRBJ1-1; D possibly corresponds to TRBD1 (5 bases). The germline gives CDR1 LNHDA, CDR2 SQIVND (reference sequence). The CDR3 spans 13 residues. V was shortened by 3 bases and J by 5 bases, with 10 bases between the two germline ends. DNA for the CDR3: TGTGCCAGTAGTATCCAGGGTAGTACTGAAGCTTTCTTT. Translation gives CASSIQGSTEAFF.

In regard to this clonotype: Its ends do not fully match the called genes, so a read error is possible. V usage is TRBV4-1 and J usage is TRBJ2-5; tentative D call: TRBD2 (5 bases). The CDR3 totals 14 residues. CDR1 is MGHRA, CDR2 YSYEKL, per germline. For the CDR3, the DNA is TGCGCCCGCCGCCAAGCAAACCGGGGAGAGCCCCAGTACTTC. It is translated as CARRQANRGEPQYF.

This clonotype was seen many times. V usage is TRBV6-6 and J usage is TRBJ1-1; unclear D gene. The CDR3 totals 15 residues. V was cut by 7 bases and J by 5 bases, with 20 bases left in between. In germline, CDR1 is MNHNY, CDR2 SVGAGI (reference sequence). The CDR3 protein is CASTDGPFGGTEAFF. DNA for the CDR3: TGTGCCAGCACCGACGGGCCCTTCGGTGGAACTGAAGCTTTCTTT.

The rearrangement joins TRBV20-1 to TRBJ2-3, with TRBD2 matching over 8 bases. V was pared by 1 base and J by 7 bases, with 10 bases of the junction left unmatched. Germline assignment: CDR1 DFQATT and CDR2 SNEGSKA (reference sequence). The CDR3 sequence is 15 residues long. CDR3 sequence (DNA): TGCAGTGCTAGAGTCCGGTCGGGGGGGGATCATACGCAGTATTTT. It translates to CSARVRSGGDHTQYF.

The chain recombines TRBV27 with TRBJ2-7; TRBD1 matches 7 bases. V shed 11 bases, J shed 2 bases, and the junction held 15 bases outside the gene matches. From germline, CDR1 is MNHEY and CDR2 SMNVEV (reference sequence). This CDR3 comprises 15 residues. CDR3 DNA: TGTGCCTGCAAACCCGGACAGACAGGGACCTACGAGCAGTACTTC. Translated: CACKPGQTGTYEQYF.

The chain combines TRBV20-1 with TRBJ2-3, with TRBD2 matching 7 bases. V dropped 5 bases and J dropped 6; count of bases not matched to a gene: 11. The CDR3 totals 14 residues. The germline CDR1 and CDR2 sequences are DFQATT and SNEGSKA (reference sequence). CDR3 coding DNA: TGCAGTGCTGGAACGCGGGAGTCTTGGGATACGCAGTATTTT. Translated: CSAGTRESWDTQYF.

This clonotype showed up many times. V gene TRBV28 combines with J gene TRBJ2-7; D assignment may be TRBD1 or TRBD2 (6 bases each). Trimming pared 6 bases from V and 5 bases from J, leaving 20 bases between. This CDR3 has 15 amino acids. CDR1 and CDR2 from the germline V gene are MDHEN and SYDVKM. CDR3 in amino acids: CASSPVLPGADEQYF. The CDR3 DNA reads as TGTGCCAGCAGCCCCGTCCTCCCGGGGGCCGACGAGCAGTACTTC.

This clonotype was detected once. A much larger clonotype is one base distant, so this may be a read error. The CDR3 end shows no conserved phenylalanine or tryptophan, and so a read error is likely. The chain carries TRBV20-1 and TRBJ2-7; D ambiguous. V lost 1 base, J lost 2 bases, and 9 bases lay in between. The CDR3 extends over 13 amino acids. Germline CDR1 DFQATT, CDR2 SNEGSKA (reference sequence). The CDR3 DNA reads as TGCAGTGCTAGAGGGCCAGTTCCCTACGAGCAGTACCTC. It is translated as CSARGPVPYEQYL.

This clonotype turned up a few times. The V call is TRBV20-1, the J call TRBJ2-7, with TRBD1 matching over 7 bases. The CDR3 has 13 residues. V shed 6 bases, J shed 3 bases, and the junction held 8 bases outside the gene matches. From germline, CDR1 is DFQATT and CDR2 SNEGSKA (reference sequence). The CDR3 region has the DNA TGCAGTGCCAGGGGGTTAGAGGACTACGAGCAGTACTTC. Amino acid sequence: CSARGLEDYEQYF.